This T cell receptor beta chain was captured in a study of early T cells in non-severe SARS-CoV-2 infection. There are 15 residues in the CDR3. Germline V gene data show CDR1 as SGHAT and CDR2 as FQNNGV. Trimming took off 5 bases at V and 1 base at J, with 13 bases between the two ends. This clonotype was seen repeatedly, ten times or more. TCRdb used MiXCR to reprocess the 5' RACE reads, holding one entry per CDR3 protein. Here the sample spans 70,000 to 95,000 distinct CDR3 sequences, about 15% being singletons. The rearrangement uses TRBV11-2 and TRBJ2-3; no clear D. The sequence came from an adult who was a healthcare worker with PCR-confirmed SARS-CoV-2 infection or an uninfected control (not recorded which). The sequenced sample consisted of whole blood. CDR3: CASSLSVARTDTQYF. The CDR3 nucleotides are TGTGCCAGCAGCCTGTCGGTAGCTCGCACAGATACGCAGTATTTT.